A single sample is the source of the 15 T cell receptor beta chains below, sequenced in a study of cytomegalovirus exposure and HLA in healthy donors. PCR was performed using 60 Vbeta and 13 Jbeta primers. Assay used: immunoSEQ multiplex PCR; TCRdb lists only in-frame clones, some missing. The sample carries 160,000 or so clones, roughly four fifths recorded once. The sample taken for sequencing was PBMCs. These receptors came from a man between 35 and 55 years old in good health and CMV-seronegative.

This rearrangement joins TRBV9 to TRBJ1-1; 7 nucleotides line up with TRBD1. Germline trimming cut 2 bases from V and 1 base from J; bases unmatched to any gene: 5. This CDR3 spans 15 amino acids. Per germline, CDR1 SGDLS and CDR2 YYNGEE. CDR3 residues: CASSVTGYRNTEAFF. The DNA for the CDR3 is TGTGCCAGCAGCGTGACAGGGTATAGGAACACTGAAGCTTTCTTT.

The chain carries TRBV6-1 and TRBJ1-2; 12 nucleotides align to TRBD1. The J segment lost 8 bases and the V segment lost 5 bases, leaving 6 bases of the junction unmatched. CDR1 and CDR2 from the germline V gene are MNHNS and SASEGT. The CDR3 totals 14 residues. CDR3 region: CASSLGQGAGGYTF. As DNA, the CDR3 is TGTGCCAGCAGTCTGGGACAGGGGGCGGGGGGCTACACCTTC.

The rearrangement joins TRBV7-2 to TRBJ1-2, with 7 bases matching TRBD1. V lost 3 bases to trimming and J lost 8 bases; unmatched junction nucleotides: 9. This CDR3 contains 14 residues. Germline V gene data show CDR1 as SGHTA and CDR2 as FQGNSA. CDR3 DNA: TGTGCCAGCAGCTTGCCGGGACAGCCCTCGGGCTACACCTTC. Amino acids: CASSLPGQPSGYTF.

The CDR3 nucleotides read TGTGCCAGCAGCCTAAAAGCGGGGGGGCGAATCGAGCAGTACTTC. Protein sequence: CASSLKAGGRIEQYF. The rearrangement joins TRBV11-2 to TRBJ2-7, with 10 bases that match TRBD2. This CDR3 region has 15 residues. After removal of 5 bases from V and 6 bases from J, the junction contained 10 bases not matched to a gene. Germline V CDR1 and CDR2: SGHAT, FQNNGV.

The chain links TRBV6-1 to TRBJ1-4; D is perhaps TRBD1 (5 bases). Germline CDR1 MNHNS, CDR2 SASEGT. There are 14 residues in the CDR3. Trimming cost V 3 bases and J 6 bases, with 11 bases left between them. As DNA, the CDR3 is TGTGCCAGCAGTGAGTGGGGGGTGGATGAAAAACTGTTTTTT. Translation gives CASSEWGVDEKLFF.

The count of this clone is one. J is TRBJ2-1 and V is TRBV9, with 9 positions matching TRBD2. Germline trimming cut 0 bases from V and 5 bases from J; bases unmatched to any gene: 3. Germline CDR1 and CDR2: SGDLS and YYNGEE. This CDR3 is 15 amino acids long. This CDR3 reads CASSVGGGANNEQFF. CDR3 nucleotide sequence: TGTGCCAGCAGCGTAGGCGGGGGGGCAAACAATGAGCAGTTCTTC. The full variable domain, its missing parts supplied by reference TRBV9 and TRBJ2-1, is DSGVTQTPKHLITATGQRVTLRCSPRSGDLSVYWYQQSLDQGLQFLIQYYNGEERAKGNILERFSAQQFPDLHSELNLSSLELGDSALYFCASSVGGGANNEQFFGPGTRLTVL.

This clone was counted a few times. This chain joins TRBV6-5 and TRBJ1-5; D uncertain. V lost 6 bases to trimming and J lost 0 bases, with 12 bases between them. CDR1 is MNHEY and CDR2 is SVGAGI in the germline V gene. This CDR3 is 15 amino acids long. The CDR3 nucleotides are TGTGCCAGCAGAAGACACCAGTATAGCAATCAGCCCCAGCATTTT. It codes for CASRRHQYSNQPQHF.

DNA of the CDR3: TGTGCCAGCAGTGAGGACAGGGACGGTCCCCAGCATTTT. Protein: CASSEDRDGPQHF. The chain has TRBV2 and TRBJ1-5; 8 bases are shared with TRBD1. This CDR3 region has 13 residues. CDR1 SNHLY and CDR2 FYNNEI come from the germline V gene. V trimming: 3 bases; J trimming: 10 bases; junction bases outside the gene matches: 5.

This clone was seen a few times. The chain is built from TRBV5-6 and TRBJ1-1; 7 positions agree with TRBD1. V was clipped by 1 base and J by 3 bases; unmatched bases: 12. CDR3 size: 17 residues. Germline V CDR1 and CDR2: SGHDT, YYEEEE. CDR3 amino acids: CASSLLYQQGLYTEAFF. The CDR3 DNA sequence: TGTGCCAGCAGCTTGTTGTACCAACAGGGGTTATACACTGAAGCTTTCTTT. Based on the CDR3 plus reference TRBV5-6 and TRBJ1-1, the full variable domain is DAGVTQSPTHLIKTRGQQVTLRCSPKSGHDTVSWYQQALGQGPQFIFQYYEEEERQRGNFPDRFSGHQFPNYSSELNVNALLLGDSALYLCASSLLYQQGLYTEAFFGQGTRLTVV.

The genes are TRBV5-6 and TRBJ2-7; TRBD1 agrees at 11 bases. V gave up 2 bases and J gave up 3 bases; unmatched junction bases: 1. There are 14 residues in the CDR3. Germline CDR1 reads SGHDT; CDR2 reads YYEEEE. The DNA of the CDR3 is TGTGCCAGCAGCTTTGGGACAGGGGGCTACGAGCAGTACTTC. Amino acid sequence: CASSFGTGGYEQYF.

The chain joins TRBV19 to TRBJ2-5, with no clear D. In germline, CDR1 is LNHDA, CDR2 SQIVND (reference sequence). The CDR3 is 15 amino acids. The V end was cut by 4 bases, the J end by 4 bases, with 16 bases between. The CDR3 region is CASSTSITAVETQYF. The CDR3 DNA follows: TGTGCCAGTAGTACATCCATAACAGCTGTAGAGACCCAGTACTTC.

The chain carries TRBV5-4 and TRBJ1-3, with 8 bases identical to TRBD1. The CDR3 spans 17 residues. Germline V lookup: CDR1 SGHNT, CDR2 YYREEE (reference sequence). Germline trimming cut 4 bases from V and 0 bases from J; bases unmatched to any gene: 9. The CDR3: CASSPGQGPSSGNTIYF. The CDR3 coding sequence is TGTGCCAGCAGCCCCGGACAGGGACCGAGCTCTGGAAACACCATATATTTT.

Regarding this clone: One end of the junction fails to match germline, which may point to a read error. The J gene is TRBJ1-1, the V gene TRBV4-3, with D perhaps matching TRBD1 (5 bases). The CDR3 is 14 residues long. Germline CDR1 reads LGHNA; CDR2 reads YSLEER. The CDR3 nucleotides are TGCGCCAGCAGCCTCTCCGTGGGGACTATTGAAACTTTCTTT. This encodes CASSLSVGTIETFF.

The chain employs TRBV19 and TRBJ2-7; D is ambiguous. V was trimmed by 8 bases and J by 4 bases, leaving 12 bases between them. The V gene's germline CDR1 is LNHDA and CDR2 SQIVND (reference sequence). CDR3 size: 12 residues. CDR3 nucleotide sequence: TGTGCCAGTGCCAGTCCCTCGTACGAGCAGTACTTC. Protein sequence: CASASPSYEQYF.

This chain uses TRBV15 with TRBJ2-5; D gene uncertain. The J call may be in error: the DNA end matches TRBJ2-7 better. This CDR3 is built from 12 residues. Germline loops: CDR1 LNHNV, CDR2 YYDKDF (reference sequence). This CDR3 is CATSRGSYEQYF. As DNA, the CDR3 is TGTGCCACCAGCAGAGGCTCCTACGAGCAGTACTTC.